This entry features one T cell receptor (beta chain) sequence. Its antigen is unknown. V trimming: 3 bases; J trimming: 6 bases; junction bases outside the gene matches: 3. The CDR3 extends over 12 amino acids. Germline CDR1 and CDR2: SQVTM and ANQGSEA. Genomic DNA per cell subset filled all wells of several immunoSEQ plates. Sequencing was performed with immunoSEQ multiplex PCR; in TCRdb, only in-frame clones are kept and a portion is missing. The data contain about 2 million clones, roughly 95% of them seen just once; the ten biggest clones take up approximately 1%. These data belong to a study of shared clonotypes between healthy human individuals. Study information: CD8 memory received one plate per donor, CD8 naive two, CD4 memory three and CD4 naive three.

Naive CD8 cells lacked CD45RO, underwent positive selection for CCR7 and left out terminally differentiated effector memory CD45RA+ cells. Donors, healthy HIV-negative adults, lacked recent acute infections or vaccinations. Study-wide findings and caveats: It was observed that approximately 5% of naive CD4 clonotypes were shared across several donors.

Sequencing was carried out using naive CD8+ T cells sorted from blood. The TCR was taken from a man aged 18-30 years in good health. The V gene is TRBV29-1, the J gene TRBJ1-1, with TRBD1 identical over 8 bases. CDR3 residues: CSVDQGAPEAFF. The CDR3 coding sequence is TGCAGCGTTGACCAGGGGGCACCTGAAGCTTTCTTT.